This T cell receptor beta chain was sequenced during a study of blood T cell repertoires in COVID-19. About the study: Sites in the United States, Italy and Spain provided acute and convalescent COVID-19 samples. PBMCs, B-cell-depleted T cells, or T cells provided the cDNA or gDNA that made up the material.

How the authors handled the data: Estimation of nucleated cell counts was performed using reference gene primer amplification. Generated by immunoSEQ multiplex PCR, the TCRdb table keeps only in-frame clones and is missing some. From that table come the V and J calls and clone size; the DNA was used to work out D and trimming. The sample yields about 130,000 clones, 86% seen once. This TCR came from a woman in her 50s who had recovered from COVID-19. The specimen was peripheral blood.

CDR3: CASSHYLAGPLFGELFF. The CDR3 region has the DNA TGCGCCAGCAGCCACTACCTAGCGGGCCCTTTATTCGGGGAGCTGTTTTTT. The V call is TRBV4-1, the J call TRBJ2-2, with TRBD2 matching 8 bases. The junction had 13 bases not matched to a gene; V was cut back by 3 bases and J by 7 bases. Per the germline V gene, CDR1 is MGHRA and CDR2 is YSYEKL. The CDR3 runs 17 residues.